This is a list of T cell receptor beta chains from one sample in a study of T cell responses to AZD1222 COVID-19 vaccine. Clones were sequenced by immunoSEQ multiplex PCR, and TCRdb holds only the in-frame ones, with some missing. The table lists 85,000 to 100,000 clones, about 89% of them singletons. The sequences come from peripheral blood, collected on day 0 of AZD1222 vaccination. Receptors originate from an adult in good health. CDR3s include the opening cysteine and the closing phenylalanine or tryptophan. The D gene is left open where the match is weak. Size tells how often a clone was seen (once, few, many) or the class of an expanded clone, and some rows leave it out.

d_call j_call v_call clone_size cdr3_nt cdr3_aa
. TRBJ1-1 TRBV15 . TGTGCCACCAGCAGCGGACCTGAAGCTTTCTTT CATSSGPEAFF
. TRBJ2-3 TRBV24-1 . TGTGCCACCAGTGACCCCAGGGTTAATAGGGCGCAGTATTTT CATSDPRVNRAQYF
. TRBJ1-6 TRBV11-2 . TGTGCCAGCAGCTTAGCGGCACCCGTAAATTCACCCCTCCACTTT CASSLAAPVNSPLHF
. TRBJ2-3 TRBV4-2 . TGTGCCAGCAGCCAAGCTTTGGGGATAGATACGCAGTATTTT CASSQALGIDTQYF
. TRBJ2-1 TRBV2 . TGTGCCAGCAGCCCCTGGGTGGAGGGCAATGAGCAGTTCTTC CASSPWVEGNEQFF
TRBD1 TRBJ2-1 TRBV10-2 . TGCGCCAGCAGTAGGACAGGGGGGTACAATGAGCAGTTCTTC CASSRTGGYNEQFF
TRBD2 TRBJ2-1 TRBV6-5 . TGTGCCAGCGGGGACCCTAGCGGGGGGTACAATGAGCAGTTCTTC CASGDPSGGYNEQFF
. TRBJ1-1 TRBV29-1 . TGCAGCGTTGGGGACAAGGTGAACACTGAAGCTTTCTTT CSVGDKVNTEAFF
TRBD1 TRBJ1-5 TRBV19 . TGTGCCAGTAGTTCGGGACAGACCCAGCCCCAGCATTTT CASSSGQTQPQHF
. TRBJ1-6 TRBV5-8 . TGTGCCAGCAGGTATCGAGGGTCCGGCTCCTATAATTCACCCCTCCACTTT CASRYRGSGSYNSPLHF
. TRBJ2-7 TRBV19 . TGTGCCAGTAGTATTGGAGGTCTCTCCTACGAGCAGTACTTC CASSIGGLSYEQYF
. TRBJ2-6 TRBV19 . TGTGCCAGTAGTATCTCCCTCTCTGGGGCCAACGTCCTGACTTTC CASSISLSGANVLTF
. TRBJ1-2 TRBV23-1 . TGCGCCAGCAGTCAATTCGCAAAGTACAGGACGTTGGGCTACACCTTC CASSQFAKYRTLGYTF
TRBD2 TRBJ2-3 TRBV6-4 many TGTGCCAGCAGTGACTCGAGCGGGGGGGCAGATACGCAGTATTTT CASSDSSGGADTQYF
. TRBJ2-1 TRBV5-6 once TGTGCCAGCAGCTTGGACCAGTACAATGAGCAGTTCTTC CASSLDQYNEQFF
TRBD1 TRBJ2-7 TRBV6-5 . TGTGCCAGCAGCTTAGGACAGGAAGGCGGCTACGAGCAGTACTTC CASSLGQEGGYEQYF
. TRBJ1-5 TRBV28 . TGTGCCAGCAGTTCGATCGATAGCAATCAGCCCCAGCATTTT CASSSIDSNQPQHF
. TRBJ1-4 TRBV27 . TGTGCCAGCAGTTTTACGCGGGGGGTAAAACTGTTTTTT CASSFTRGVKLFF
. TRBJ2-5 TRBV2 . TGTGCCAGCAGTACTAGGGACTCGTACTTC CASSTRDSYF
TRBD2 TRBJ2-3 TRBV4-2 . TGTGCCAGCAGCCAAGGACCTAGCGGGGGAAACACAGATACGCAGTATTTT CASSQGPSGGNTDTQYF
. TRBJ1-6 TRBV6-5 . TGTGCCAGCAGTTACTCTAGGGGAATTGATAATTCACCCCTCCACTTT CASSYSRGIDNSPLHF
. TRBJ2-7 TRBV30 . TGTGCCTGGACAGGCCCATCCTACGAGCAGTACTTC CAWTGPSYEQYF
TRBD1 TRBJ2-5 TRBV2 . TGTGCCAGCAAAATCCCCCCCGGGACAGGGGTGGAGAAGACCCAGTACTTC CASKIPPGTGVEKTQYF
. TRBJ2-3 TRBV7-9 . TGTGCCAGCAGCTTGGATACGCAGTATTTT CASSLDTQYF
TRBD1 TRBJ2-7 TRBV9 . TGTGCCAGCAGCGCCACAGGGGCTCGGTCCTACGAGCAGTACTTC CASSATGARSYEQYF
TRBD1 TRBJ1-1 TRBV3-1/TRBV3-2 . TGTGCCAGCAGCCAACAGGACAGGGGGCCTTTGCGGACTGAAGCTTTCTTT CASSQQDRGPLRTEAFF